Following are 12 T cell receptor beta chains from one sample sequenced in a study of blood T cell repertoires in COVID-19. The assay was immunoSEQ multiplex PCR, and TCRdb's table has in-frame clones only and misses some. This sample carries a few hundred thousand clones, approximately 78% of them seen once, and the ten largest clones take less than 6%. Sequencing used peripheral blood. These receptors all stem from a woman aged 70 to 79 with COVID-19, enrolled during active disease.

The rearrangement links TRBV7-2 to TRBJ1-3; TRBD1 matches 8 bases. The trim removed 5 bases at V and 4 bases at J, leaving 7 bases unmatched. CDR1 and CDR2 (germline): SGHTA, FQGNSA. The CDR3 consists of 15 residues. The CDR3 loop reads CASSTRQGFGNTIYF. The CDR3 DNA sequence: TGTGCCAGCAGCACTCGACAGGGGTTCGGAAACACCATATATTTT.

This rearrangement joins TRBV4-3 to TRBJ2-3, with D possibly TRBD2 on 6 matching bases. The length of the CDR3 is 18 residues. The germline V and J ends were trimmed by 0 bases and 0 bases, with 16 bases remaining between them. CDR1 and CDR2 from the germline V gene are LGHNA and YSLEER. This CDR3 is CASSQDIGGAPSTDTQYF. CDR3 bases: TGCGCCAGCAGCCAAGATATCGGCGGGGCCCCAAGCACAGATACGCAGTATTTT.

The chain employs TRBV28 and TRBJ1-2; 8 bases are shared with TRBD1. The CDR3 consists of 14 residues. In germline, CDR1 is MDHEN, CDR2 SYDVKM. V dropped 2 bases and J dropped 4; count of bases not matched to a gene: 3. The CDR3 is CASSLLGTGYGYTF. For the CDR3, the DNA is TGTGCCAGCAGTTTACTGGGGACAGGCTATGGCTACACCTTC.

The chain joins TRBV4-2 to TRBJ2-1; the D gene is possibly TRBD2 (6 bases). Per germline, CDR1 LGHNA and CDR2 YNFKEQ. The CDR3 is 18 residues long. V lost 1 base and J 7 bases, leaving 23 bases between the germline ends. This CDR3 reads CASSQGAWREGVLNEQFF. The CDR3 DNA follows: TGTGCCAGCAGCCAAGGGGCCTGGCGGGAAGGGGTGTTGAATGAGCAGTTCTTC.

V gene TRBV6-2 or TRBV6-3 combines with J gene TRBJ1-2, with D possibly being TRBD1 (6 bases). CDR1 and CDR2 (germline): MNHEY, SVGEGT. There are 13 residues in the CDR3. Trimming took 6 bases from V and 6 from J, leaving 14 bases between them. The DNA for the CDR3 is TGTGCCAGCAGCCACCGGGGGGCGAATGGCTACACCTTC. It yields the protein CASSHRGANGYTF.

This chain uses TRBV6-5 with TRBJ2-7; 9 nucleotides align to TRBD2. CDR3 length: 15 residues. Trimming cost V 6 bases and J 2 bases; bases outside gene matches: 8. The germline V gene encodes CDR1 MNHEY and CDR2 SVGAGI. This chain's CDR3 is CASRRTGLAAYEQYF. The CDR3 DNA sequence: TGTGCCAGCAGACGTACGGGACTAGCAGCCTACGAGCAGTACTTC.

The CDR3 protein is CASSENRGMGSGNTIYF. The CDR3 DNA follows: TGTGCCAGCAGTGAAAACCGGGGGATGGGCTCTGGAAACACCATATATTTT. The chain recombines TRBV25-1 with TRBJ1-3, with D maybe TRBD1 (5 bases). Trimming cost V 2 bases and J 0 bases, with 14 bases left between them. Germline loops: CDR1 MGHDK, CDR2 SYGVNS. This CDR3 has 17 residues. The full variable domain, rest sourced from reference TRBV25-1 and TRBJ1-3, is EADIYQTPRYLVIGTGKKITLECSQTMGHDKMYWYQQDPGMELHLIHYSYGVNSTEKGDLSSESTVSRIRTEHFPLTLESARPSHTSQYLCASSENRGMGSGNTIYFGEGSWLTVV.

The rearrangement links TRBV7-2 to TRBJ2-1, with D unclear. From germline, CDR1 is SGHTA and CDR2 FQGNSA. The length of the CDR3 is 13 residues. V gave up 5 bases and J gave up 6 bases, with 11 bases separating them. CDR3 DNA: TGTGCCAGCAGCAAGGCTACGGGCAATGAGCAGTTCTTC. It translates to CASSKATGNEQFF.

The gene calls are TRBV30 and TRBJ2-1; D is ambiguous. Germline CDR1 GTSNPN, CDR2 SVGIG (reference sequence). This CDR3 region has 15 residues. V gave up 0 bases and J gave up 0 bases, with 9 bases separating them. The CDR3 is CAWSVGTSSYNEQFF. The CDR3 region has the DNA TGTGCCTGGAGTGTTGGCACCAGCTCCTACAATGAGCAGTTCTTC.

The rearrangement links TRBV18 to TRBJ2-3; 11 bases line up with TRBD2. V lost 11 bases, J lost 3 bases, and 7 bases stayed unmatched. This CDR3 is 14 amino acids long. Germline values: CDR1 KGHSH, CDR2 LQKENI. CDR3 DNA sequence: TGTGCCTCAAAATCTAGCGGGAGGACAGATACGCAGTATTTT. Its translation is CASKSSGRTDTQYF. Combining the CDR3 with reference TRBV18 and TRBJ2-3 gives the whole variable domain NAGVMQNPRHLVRRRGQEARLRCSPMKGHSHVYWYRQLPEEGLKFMVYLQKENIIDESGMPKERFSAEFPKEGPSILRIQQVVRGDSAAYFCASKSSGRTDTQYFGPGTRLTVL.

V usage is TRBV25-1 and J usage is TRBJ1-1; possible D gene TRBD1, 5 bases. Germline V CDR1 and CDR2: MGHDK, SYGVNS. The CDR3 totals 11 residues. V lost 9 bases and J 4 bases, leaving 9 bases between the germline ends. The CDR3 DNA sequence: TGTGCCAGTGGGGGAGGCACTGAAGCTTTCTTT. It encodes CASGGGTEAFF.

V and J are TRBV4-2 and TRBJ2-7, with D perhaps TRBD2 (6 bases). V lost 0 bases and J 2 bases, leaving 14 bases between the germline ends. The CDR3 covers 16 residues. Germline V gene sequence: CDR1 LGHNA, CDR2 YNFKEQ. The DNA for the CDR3 is TGTGCCAGCAGCCAAGAGCTGCGGGGTGTCCCCTACGAGCAGTACTTC. This gives the protein CASSQELRGVPYEQYF.